This is a list of T cell receptor beta chains from one sample in a study of blood T cell repertoires in COVID-19. Measured with immunoSEQ multiplex PCR; TCRdb has only the in-frame clones, and not every one. The sample consists of some 220,000 clones, 82% of them appearing once. Sequencing was carried out using peripheral blood. The receptors were gathered from a woman in her 70s with COVID-19, enrolled during active disease. CDR3s leave out the opening cysteine and the closing phenylalanine or tryptophan. Fields, in order: clone size, D gene, J gene, V gene, CDR3 protein. A D gene is named only where the DNA matches it firmly. Clone size, where shown, is once, few, many, or a class for clones that have expanded.

NA,TRBD2,TRBJ2-5,TRBV27,ASSSGLAGSQETQY
NA,NA,TRBJ1-2,TRBV4-1,ASSQVRGNGYT
NA,TRBD2,TRBJ2-5,TRBV7-8,ASSFLAGGPETQY
NA,NA,TRBJ1-5,TRBV3-1/TRBV3-2,ASSRTVLRNQPQH
NA,NA,TRBJ2-7,TRBV29-1,SASPGIFYEQY
NA,NA,TRBJ2-3,TRBV10-2,ASGRTDTQY
few,TRBD2,TRBJ2-1,TRBV10-2,ASRGGTSGVSSYNEQF
NA,TRBD2,TRBJ2-7,TRBV14,ASSQSGAYYEQY
NA,NA,TRBJ2-1,TRBV28,ASSEGTAGRGYNEQF
few,TRBD1,TRBJ2-7,TRBV28,ASSFSGTGAYEQY
NA,TRBD1,TRBJ2-7,TRBV7-6,ASSLGLGQGYEQY
NA,NA,TRBJ2-7,TRBV27,ASSSRRAGLLSYEQY
NA,NA,TRBJ2-5,TRBV5-6,ASIPSGRGETQY
NA,TRBD1,TRBJ1-2,TRBV7-2,ASSSPGGVSSYGYT
NA,TRBD2,TRBJ2-1,TRBV2,ASSLAGDSYNEQF
once,NA,TRBJ2-3,TRBV7-9,ASSFKFSGEVITDTQY
NA,TRBD1,TRBJ1-6,TRBV6-5,ASREIRGLSPLH
NA,TRBD2,TRBJ2-2,TRBV19,ASSTTGLAGAAVTGELF
NA,NA,TRBJ2-3,TRBV27,ASRPKSGLSTDTQY
NA,TRBD2,TRBJ2-1,TRBV6-2/TRBV6-3,ASSASRLGGDEQF
NA,NA,TRBJ2-7,TRBV11-3,ASSFSGNSYEQY
NA,TRBD2,TRBJ2-1,TRBV12-5,ASGLYQREGYNEQF
NA,NA,TRBJ2-7,TRBV27,ASSWTQSYEQY
NA,NA,TRBJ1-1,TRBV24-1,ATSGAGGMNTEAF
NA,TRBD2,TRBJ2-2,TRBV5-4,ASSLMSGGGYTGELF
NA,NA,TRBJ1-1,TRBV6-2/TRBV6-3,ASSYSNWGGYTEAF
NA,TRBD2,TRBJ2-7,TRBV30,AWPSSGRTNEQY
NA,NA,TRBJ2-3,TRBV19,ASSISEWENTQY
NA,NA,TRBJ2-2,TRBV5-1,ASSLGQGRNTGELF
NA,NA,TRBJ2-3,TRBV10-2,ASSDLGADTQY